This T cell receptor beta chain was recorded in a study of blood T cell repertoires in COVID-19. V was clipped by 0 bases and J by 14 bases, with 14 bases between them. The CDR3 runs 13 residues. Per germline, CDR1 SNHLY and CDR2 FYNNEI. Here immunoSEQ multiplex PCR was the method, and the copy in TCRdb shows in-frame clones only, minus some. The top ten hold about 9% of the sample, which has some 200,000 clones, 70% to 85% seen once. The sequenced sample consisted of peripheral blood. The receptor's source is a man aged 50 to 60 with active or convalescent COVID-19. This sequence joins TRBV2 and TRBJ1-5, with a weak D call TRBD1 (5 bases). CDR3 coding DNA: TGTGCCAGCAGTGAAGCTTACCCAACGGGGGAGCATTTT. Protein product: CASSEAYPTGEHF.